These 25 T cell receptor beta chains were sequenced from one sample in a study of CXCR3-negative and CXCR3-positive naive CD8 T cells. The authors made the TRB cDNA libraries by 5' RACE using UMI labels. TCRdb reprocessed the 5' RACE reads and reports one entry per CDR3 protein, with no DNA. In all, the sample yields 90,000 to 95,000 distinct CDR3 sequences. Sequencing input: naive CXCR3- CD8+ T cells from blood. Subset meaning: CD45RO-CCR7+CD27+CD95- naive CD8+ T cells lacking CXCR3 (TNR3-). The source is a human donor in good health. Some clones in this sample may be carry-over from other donors' samples.

The chain combines TRBV7-8 with TRBJ1-5; TCRdb calls TRBD1, which cannot be checked without DNA. In germline, CDR1 is SGHVS, CDR2 FQNEAQ. This CDR3 has 13 residues. The CDR3 sequence is CASRKGVNQPQHF. Based on the CDR3 plus reference TRBV7-8 and TRBJ1-5, the full variable domain is GAGVSQSPRYKVAKRGQDVALRCDPISGHVSLFWYQQALGQGPEFLTYFQNEAQLDKSGLPSDRFFAERPEGSVSTLKIQRTQQEDSAVYLCASRKGVNQPQHFGDGTRLSIL.

The rearrangement joins TRBV9 to TRBJ2-1. CDR3 length: 14 amino acids. Germline V CDR1 and CDR2: SGDLS, YYNGEE. Here the CDR3 reads CASSVGNTYNEQFF.

The chain recombines TRBV5-6 with TRBJ2-3. In germline, CDR1 is SGHDT, CDR2 YYEEEE. This CDR3 region has 16 residues. CDR3 sequence reads: CASSFYSGWVTDTQYF.

This chain links TRBV14 with TRBJ2-2; TCRdb's assignment of TRBD1 cannot be checked, as there is no DNA. This CDR3 has 15 residues. Germline V lookup: CDR1 SGHDN, CDR2 FVKESK. The CDR3 sequence is CASSGDRHSAGELFF. Variable domain in full (rest from reference TRBV14 and TRBJ2-2): EAGVTQFPSHSVIEKGQTVTLRCDPISGHDNLYWYRRVMGKEIKFLLHFVKESKQDESGMPNNRFLAERTGGTYSTLKVQPAELEDSGVYFCASSGDRHSAGELFFGEGSRLTVL.

The V and J genes are TRBV29-1 and TRBJ1-2; the D call of TRBD1 rests on TCRdb alone, since no DNA is present to check it. This CDR3 comprises 16 residues. Germline V gene data show CDR1 as SQVTM and CDR2 as ANQGSEA. The CDR3 loop reads CSVERTGGGWDYGYTF.

The chain carries TRBV4-3 and TRBJ2-7. CDR1 and CDR2 (germline): LGHNA, YSLEER. The CDR3 runs to 16 residues. CDR3 region: CASSQDASRFSYEQYF.

V usage is TRBV7-9 and J usage is TRBJ2-5; TCRdb lists TRBD1, though no DNA is available to test this call. The CDR3 has 13 residues. Germline V gene data show CDR1 as SEHNR and CDR2 as FQNEAQ (reference sequence). The CDR3 here is CASSSTPRETQYF.

This rearrangement joins TRBV6-5 to TRBJ2-3; there is no DNA to check the TCRdb D call of TRBD1. Germline CDR1 is MNHEY and CDR2 is SVGAGI. The CDR3 totals 17 residues. The CDR3: CASSYGTEGFSTDTQYF.

The V call is TRBV6-1, the J call TRBJ2-7; the D call of TRBD1 rests on TCRdb alone, since no DNA is present to check it. This CDR3 is 16 amino acids long. Germline V CDR1 and CDR2: MNHNS, SASEGT. The CDR3 loop reads CASSEEEWDRGYEQYF.

The chain is built from TRBV2 and TRBJ2-5; TCRdb outputs TRBD2, but without DNA this stays unchecked. Germline V gene data show CDR1 as SNHLY and CDR2 as FYNNEI. This CDR3 region has 16 residues. Here the CDR3 reads CASSDGSLAREETQYF.

The rearrangement links TRBV7-9 to TRBJ2-7. The CDR3 sequence is 15 residues long. Germline values: CDR1 SEHNR, CDR2 FQNEAQ (reference sequence). The CDR3 loop reads CASSLRVEGYYEQYF.

V is TRBV12-3 or TRBV12-4 and J is TRBJ2-7; the TRBD1 assignment by TCRdb is unverifiable without DNA. The CDR3 has 17 amino acids. CDR3: CASSLSFRGLSHYEQYF.

This sequence joins TRBV24-1 and TRBJ2-3; TCRdb outputs TRBD1, but without DNA this stays unchecked. Germline CDR1 reads KGHDR; CDR2 reads SFDVKD. The CDR3 is 15 residues long. The CDR3 region is CATSDRHSAGDTQYF.

The V and J genes are TRBV29-1 and TRBJ2-2; absent DNA, TCRdb's TRBD1 call cannot be checked. This CDR3 region has 13 residues. Germline CDR1 and CDR2: SQVTM and ANQGSEA. CDR3 loop: CSVEDPSTGELFF.

The rearrangement uses TRBV12-3 or TRBV12-4 and TRBJ2-1. The CDR3 spans 15 residues. The CDR3 here is CASSYDTFSYNEQFF.

V is TRBV5-1 and J is TRBJ2-1. CDR3 length: 17 amino acids. The germline gives CDR1 SGHRS, CDR2 YFSETQ. The CDR3 spells CASSLGAGSYFYNEQFF.

V is TRBV15 and J is TRBJ2-5; TCRdb designates TRBD1, a call that cannot be tested without DNA. CDR3 length equals 20 residues. Germline values: CDR1 LNHNV, CDR2 YYDKDF (reference sequence). The CDR3 region is CATSRDLTPDPPFRQETQYF. Supplemented by reference TRBV15 and TRBJ2-5, the full variable domain reads DAMVIQNPRYQVTQFGKPVTLSCSQTLNHNVMYWYQQKSSQAPKLLFHYYDKDFNNEADTPDNFQSRRPNTSFCFLDIRSPGLGDTAMYLCATSRDLTPDPPFRQETQYFGPGTRLLVL.

This sequence joins TRBV15 and TRBJ2-3; absent DNA, TCRdb's TRBD2 call cannot be checked. The CDR3 has 16 residues. CDR1 is LNHNV and CDR2 is YYDKDF in the germline V gene (reference sequence). CDR3 sequence: CATSREGTSVADTQYF.

This chain joins TRBV7-9 and TRBJ1-5; the TRBD1 assignment by TCRdb is unverifiable without DNA. The CDR3 runs 19 residues. CDR1 is SEHNR and CDR2 is FQNEAQ in the germline V gene (reference sequence). CDR3 region: CASSFQIGTGDYSNQPQHF.

V usage is TRBV2 and J usage is TRBJ2-1; without DNA, the TCRdb call of TRBD1 cannot be checked. This CDR3 is 13 amino acids long. CDR1 and CDR2 from the germline V gene are SNHLY and FYNNEI. Here the CDR3 reads CASSEWGASEQFF.

This rearrangement joins TRBV5-6 to TRBJ2-2; TCRdb calls TRBD2, which cannot be checked without DNA. The CDR3 totals 18 residues. The germline V gene has CDR1 SGHDT and CDR2 YYEEEE. The CDR3 loop is CASSTERLAGSNTGELFF.

This chain joins TRBV7-9 and TRBJ2-7; TCRdb reports TRBD1, a call that lacks DNA to check it against. The CDR3 extends over 15 amino acids. Looked up from germline, CDR1 is SEHNR and CDR2 is FQNEAQ (reference sequence). The CDR3 sequence is CASSLVVGVAYEQYF.

The chain links TRBV3-2 to TRBJ1-2; as DNA is missing, the TRBD1 call by TCRdb cannot be tested. TRBV3-2 is given as a pseudogene. The CDR3 is made up of 13 amino acids. CDR3 protein: CASSQGQLYGYTF.

The chain employs TRBV6-2 or TRBV6-3 and TRBJ2-7; the TCRdb call, TRBD2, lacks DNA for checking. The CDR3 extends over 12 amino acids. The germline V gene has CDR1 MNHEY and CDR2 SVGEGT. CDR3: CASSYSSGHSTF.

V is TRBV28 and J is TRBJ2-1; TCRdb names TRBD2, which stays unverified in the absence of DNA. CDR3 length: 15 residues. In germline, CDR1 is MDHEN, CDR2 SYDVKM. CDR3 sequence: CASSLLAGVSNEQFF.